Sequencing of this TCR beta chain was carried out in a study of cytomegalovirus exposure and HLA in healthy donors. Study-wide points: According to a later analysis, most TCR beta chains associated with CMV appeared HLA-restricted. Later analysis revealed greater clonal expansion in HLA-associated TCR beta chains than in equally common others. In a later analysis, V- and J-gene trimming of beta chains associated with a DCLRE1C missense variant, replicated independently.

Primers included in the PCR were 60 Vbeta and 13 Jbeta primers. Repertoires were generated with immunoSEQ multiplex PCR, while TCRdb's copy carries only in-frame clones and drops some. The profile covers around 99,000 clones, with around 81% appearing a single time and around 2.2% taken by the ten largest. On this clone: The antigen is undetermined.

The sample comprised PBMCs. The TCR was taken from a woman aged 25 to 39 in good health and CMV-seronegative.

The CDR3 DNA sequence: TGTGCCAGCAGCCCGGGACTAGCGGGAGGTTCGGGCGAGCAGTACTTC. Its protein product is CASSPGLAGGSGEQYF. This chain connects TRBV11-2 to TRBJ2-7; 15 nucleotides match TRBD2. The junction had 8 bases not matched to a gene; V was cut back by 5 bases and J by 6 bases. CDR1 SGHAT and CDR2 FQNNGV come from the germline V gene. This CDR3 comprises 16 residues.